This is a list of T cell receptor beta chains from one sample in a study of T-cell memory formation after mild COVID-19. TCRdb called the 5' RACE reads again in MiXCR, with one record for every CDR3 protein. In the table there are about 270,000 distinct CDR3 sequences, around 17% of which are singletons. The source material was PBMCs or a T cell subset sorted from them (not recorded which). These receptor sequences come from a man younger than 30 who had mild COVID-19 (a few samples of this study predate the infection). Cell type and time point are not known. The conserved cysteine and the conserved F or W are not part of the CDR3 here.

CDR3aa: ASSPQGRDTQY; j_gene: TRBJ2-3; v_gene: TRBV5-1
CDR3aa: ASSSRLFTGELF; j_gene: TRBJ2-2; v_gene: TRBV7-2
CDR3aa: ASKDMEGFGEQF; j_gene: TRBJ2-1; v_gene: TRBV4-3
CDR3aa: ASSLNSGSNYGYT; j_gene: TRBJ1-2; v_gene: TRBV7-9
CDR3aa: SVPFRGHGTEAF; j_gene: TRBJ1-1; v_gene: TRBV29-1
CDR3aa: SVVLRGLLVEKNIQY; j_gene: TRBJ2-4; v_gene: TRBV29-1
CDR3aa: ASNFNWNTGELF; j_gene: TRBJ2-2; v_gene: TRBV6-2/TRBV6-3
CDR3aa: ASRTIGGGYT; j_gene: TRBJ1-2; v_gene: TRBV27
CDR3aa: ASSQEDYTEAF; j_gene: TRBJ1-1; v_gene: TRBV4-3
CDR3aa: ATSRGAGKGGYT; j_gene: TRBJ1-2; v_gene: TRBV15
CDR3aa: ASSPTSLAGVGQY; j_gene: TRBJ2-7; v_gene: TRBV14
CDR3aa: ASSKMERGGRVWRF; j_gene: TRBJ2-1; v_gene: TRBV21-1
CDR3aa: ASSFVPEGDTQY; j_gene: TRBJ2-3; v_gene: TRBV5-1
CDR3aa: SVVIRWDRGPDTQY; j_gene: TRBJ2-3; v_gene: TRBV29-1
CDR3aa: ASSYMFRGDYNEQF; j_gene: TRBJ2-1; v_gene: TRBV6-5
CDR3aa: SARDVKETQY; j_gene: TRBJ2-5; v_gene: TRBV20-1
CDR3aa: ASSRETQGAYGYT; j_gene: TRBJ1-2; v_gene: TRBV4-1
CDR3aa: ASSLEGNYNSPLH; j_gene: TRBJ1-6; v_gene: TRBV7-9
CDR3aa: ASSFGLDNEAF; j_gene: TRBJ1-1; v_gene: TRBV7-2
CDR3aa: ASSWGGLTGELF; j_gene: TRBJ2-2; v_gene: TRBV6-5
CDR3aa: ASSSTGYTEAF; j_gene: TRBJ1-1; v_gene: TRBV12-3/TRBV12-4
CDR3aa: ASSVLGDRGGNQPQH; j_gene: TRBJ1-5; v_gene: TRBV6-1
CDR3aa: ATSLVDAGEQY; j_gene: TRBJ2-7; v_gene: TRBV15
CDR3aa: AWKGAGIYEQY; j_gene: TRBJ2-7; v_gene: TRBV30
CDR3aa: ASSLVHSYEQY; j_gene: TRBJ2-7; v_gene: TRBV12-3/TRBV12-4
CDR3aa: ASSVTGGLNEQF; j_gene: TRBJ2-1; v_gene: TRBV9
CDR3aa: SASLPTSGGFEEQF; j_gene: TRBJ2-1; v_gene: TRBV20-1
CDR3aa: ASGVRGPQY; j_gene: TRBJ2-5; v_gene: TRBV2
CDR3aa: ATSDGGGPDTQY; j_gene: TRBJ2-3; v_gene: TRBV24-1
CDR3aa: ASSHHQTGGANYGYT; j_gene: TRBJ1-2; v_gene: TRBV4-2
CDR3aa: ASSLPGANQPQH; j_gene: TRBJ1-5; v_gene: TRBV7-2
CDR3aa: ASSRMGGAGNTIY; j_gene: TRBJ1-3; v_gene: TRBV7-2
CDR3aa: ASSSGQTYGYT; j_gene: TRBJ1-2; v_gene: TRBV6-1
CDR3aa: ASSVDRKETQY; j_gene: TRBJ2-5; v_gene: TRBV2
CDR3aa: SVEMGAYTDTQY; j_gene: TRBJ2-3; v_gene: TRBV29-1
CDR3aa: ASRGLAGSYNEQF; j_gene: TRBJ2-1; v_gene: TRBV5-4